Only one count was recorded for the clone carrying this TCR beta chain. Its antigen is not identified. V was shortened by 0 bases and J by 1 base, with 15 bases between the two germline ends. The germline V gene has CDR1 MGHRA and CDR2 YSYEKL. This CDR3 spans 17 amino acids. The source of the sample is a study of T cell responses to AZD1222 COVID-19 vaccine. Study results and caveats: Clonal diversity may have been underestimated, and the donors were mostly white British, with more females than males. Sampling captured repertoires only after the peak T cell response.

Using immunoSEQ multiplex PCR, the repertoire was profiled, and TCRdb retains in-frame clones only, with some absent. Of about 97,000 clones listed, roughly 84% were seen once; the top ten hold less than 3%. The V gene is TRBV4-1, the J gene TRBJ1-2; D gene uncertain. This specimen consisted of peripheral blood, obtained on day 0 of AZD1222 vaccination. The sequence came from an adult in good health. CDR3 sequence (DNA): TGCGCCAGCAGCCAAGATCGGGCTCCGAACCTTAACTATGGCTACACCTTC. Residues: CASSQDRAPNLNYGYTF.